Listed below are T cell receptor beta chains from one sample, sequenced in a study of blood T cell repertoires in COVID-19. Sequenced by immunoSEQ multiplex PCR; TCRdb stores in-frame clones only, minus some. The sample includes about 62,000 clones, 80% to 90% of them seen just once. Sequencing used peripheral blood. These TCRs come from a woman aged 60-75 years with COVID-19, enrolled during active disease. The CDR3 runs from the conserved cysteine through the conserved F or W. Fields, in order: D gene, clone size, J gene, V gene, CDR3 protein, CDR3 DNA. The D gene is left open where the match is weak. Only part of the rows carry a size: once, few, many, or a class if the clone is expanded.

>.|.|TRBJ2-7|TRBV5-6
CASSPTPGSIGEQYF
TGTGCCAGCAGCCCCACCCCGGGGAGTATTGGCGAGCAGTACTTC
>.|.|TRBJ1-2|TRBV5-6
CASSLGGGAIYGYTF
TGTGCCAGCAGCTTGGGCGGGGGCGCGATCTATGGCTACACCTTC
>TRBD2|.|TRBJ2-1|TRBV7-2
CASSGGTSGSYNEQFF
TGTGCCAGCAGCGGGGGGACTAGCGGTTCCTACAATGAGCAGTTCTTC
>TRBD1|.|TRBJ1-6|TRBV7-8
CASSLAPDRGLNSPLHF
TGTGCCAGCAGCTTAGCGCCGGACAGGGGGCTGAATTCACCCCTCCACTTT
>.|.|TRBJ2-1|TRBV7-3
CASSKSSSAEQFF
TGTGCCAGCAGCAAGTCTAGCTCTGCTGAGCAGTTCTTC
>TRBD2|.|TRBJ2-7|TRBV9
CASSGTSGFNEQYF
TGTGCCAGCAGCGGTACTAGCGGTTTTAACGAGCAGTACTTC
>.|.|TRBJ1-1|TRBV30
CAIAKTEAFF
TGTGCCATCGCGAAGACTGAAGCTTTCTTT
>TRBD1|.|TRBJ1-2|TRBV6-2/TRBV6-3
CASSRLGQGGYTF
TGTGCCAGCAGTCGACTAGGACAGGGCGGCTACACCTTC
>TRBD2|.|TRBJ2-1|TRBV4-3
CASSQDPGLVNEQFF
TGCGCCAGCAGCCAAGATCCAGGACTAGTCAATGAGCAGTTCTTC
>TRBD1|.|TRBJ2-7|TRBV27
CASSNVGGQGSHEQYF
TGTGCCAGCAGTAATGTAGGGGGACAGGGTTCCCACGAGCAGTACTTC
>.|.|TRBJ2-7|TRBV24-1
CATSEGFGRGRTEQYF
TGTGCCACCAGTGAGGGATTCGGCAGGGGAAGAACCGAGCAGTACTTC
>.|.|TRBJ2-7|TRBV25-1
CASSEGHEQYF
TGTGCCAGCAGTGAAGGGCACGAGCAGTACTTC
>.|.|TRBJ1-2|TRBV7-2
CASSLDSSYGYTF
TGTGCCAGCAGCTTGGACAGCTCCTATGGCTACACCTTC
>TRBD2|.|TRBJ2-1|TRBV19
CATGTREGTYNEQFF
TGTGCCACTGGTACCCGGGAGGGAACCTACAATGAGCAGTTCTTC
>.|.|TRBJ2-7|TRBV18
CASSPNYPSSYEQYF
TGTGCCAGCTCACCGAACTACCCTAGCTCCTACGAGCAGTACTTC
>TRBD1|few|TRBJ1-4|TRBV24-1
CATSGNRGSNEKLFF
TGTGCCACCAGTGGTAACAGGGGATCTAATGAAAAACTGTTTTTT
>.|once|TRBJ2-7|TRBV20-1
CSASLAANSYEQYF
TGCAGTGCTAGTCTAGCTGCTAACTCCTACGAGCAGTACTTC
>TRBD1|.|TRBJ1-1|TRBV9
CASSAGGTEAFF
TGTGCCAGCAGCGCAGGGGGGACTGAAGCTTTCTTT
>.|.|TRBJ1-1|TRBV27
CASSFPDRMSEAFF
TGTGCCAGCAGTTTTCCCGACAGAATGTCTGAAGCTTTCTTT
>TRBD1|.|TRBJ2-7|TRBV11-1
CASSPLGTGVYEQYF
TGTGCCAGCAGCCCCCTCGGGACAGGGGTCTACGAGCAGTACTTC
>.|.|TRBJ2-7|TRBV15
CATSRDGQGEKSFYEQYF
TGTGCCACCAGCAGAGATGGGCAGGGTGAAAAGTCCTTCTACGAGCAGTACTTC
>.|.|TRBJ1-1|TRBV20-1
CSASAGRVNTEAFF
TGCAGTGCTAGTGCTGGGCGAGTGAACACTGAAGCTTTCTTT
>.|.|TRBJ1-1|TRBV12-3/TRBV12-4
CASSWGGNTEAFF
TGTGCCAGCAGTTGGGGGGGTAACACTGAAGCTTTCTTT
>TRBD2|.|TRBJ2-2|TRBV9
CASSVASGRTYTGELFF
TGTGCCAGCAGCGTAGCTAGCGGGAGAACGTACACCGGGGAGCTGTTTTTT
>.|.|TRBJ1-3|TRBV5-1
CASSPGQSSGNTIYF
TGCGCCAGCAGCCCCGGACAGAGCTCTGGAAACACCATATATTTT
>.|.|TRBJ2-5|TRBV24-1
CATSGSEGTRETQYF
TGTGCCACCAGTGGGTCGGAGGGTACCAGGGAGACCCAGTACTTC
>TRBD1|.|TRBJ1-2|TRBV19
CASSRQTGSYGYTF
TGTGCCAGTAGTAGGCAGACAGGGTCTTACGGCTACACCTTC
>.|few|TRBJ2-7|TRBV6-5
CASTFLVGDGEQYF
TGTGCCAGCACCTTCTTGGTAGGGGATGGCGAGCAGTACTTC